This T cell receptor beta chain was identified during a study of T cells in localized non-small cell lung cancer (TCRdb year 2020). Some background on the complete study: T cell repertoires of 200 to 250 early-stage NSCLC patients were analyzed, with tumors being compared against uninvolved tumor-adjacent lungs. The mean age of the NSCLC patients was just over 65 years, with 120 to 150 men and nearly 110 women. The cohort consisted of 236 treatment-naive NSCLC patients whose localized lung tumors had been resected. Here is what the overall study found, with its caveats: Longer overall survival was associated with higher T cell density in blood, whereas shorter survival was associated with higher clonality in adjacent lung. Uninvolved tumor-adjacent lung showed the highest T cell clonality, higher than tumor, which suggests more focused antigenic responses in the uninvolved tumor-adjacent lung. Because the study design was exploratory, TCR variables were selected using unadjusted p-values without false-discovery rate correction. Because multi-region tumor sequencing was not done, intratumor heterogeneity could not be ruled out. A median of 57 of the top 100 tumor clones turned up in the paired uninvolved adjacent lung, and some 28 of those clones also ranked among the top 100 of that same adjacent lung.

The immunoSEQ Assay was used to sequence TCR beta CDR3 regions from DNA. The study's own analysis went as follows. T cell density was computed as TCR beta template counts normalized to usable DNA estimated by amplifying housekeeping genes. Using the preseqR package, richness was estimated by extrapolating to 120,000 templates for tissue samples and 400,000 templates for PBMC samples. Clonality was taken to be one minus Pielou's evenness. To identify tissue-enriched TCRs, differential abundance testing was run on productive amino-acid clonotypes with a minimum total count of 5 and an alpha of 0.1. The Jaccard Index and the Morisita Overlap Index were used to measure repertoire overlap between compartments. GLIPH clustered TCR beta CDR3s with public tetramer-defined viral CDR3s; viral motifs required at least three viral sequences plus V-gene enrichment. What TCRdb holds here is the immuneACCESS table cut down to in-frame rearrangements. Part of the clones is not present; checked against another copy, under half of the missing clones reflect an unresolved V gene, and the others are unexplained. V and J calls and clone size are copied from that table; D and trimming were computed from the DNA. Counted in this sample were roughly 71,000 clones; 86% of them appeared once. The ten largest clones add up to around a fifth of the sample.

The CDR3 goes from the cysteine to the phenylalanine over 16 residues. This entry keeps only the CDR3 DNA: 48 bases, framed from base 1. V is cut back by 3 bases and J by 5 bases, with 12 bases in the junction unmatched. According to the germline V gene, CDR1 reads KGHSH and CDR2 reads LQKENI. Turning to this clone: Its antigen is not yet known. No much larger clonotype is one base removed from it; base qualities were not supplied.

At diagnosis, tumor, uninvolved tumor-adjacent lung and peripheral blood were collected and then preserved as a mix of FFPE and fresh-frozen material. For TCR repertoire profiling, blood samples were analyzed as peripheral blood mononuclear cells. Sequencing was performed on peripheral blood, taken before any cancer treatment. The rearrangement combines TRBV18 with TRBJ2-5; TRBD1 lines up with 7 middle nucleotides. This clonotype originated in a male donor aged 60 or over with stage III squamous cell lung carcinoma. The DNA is TGTGCCAGCTCACCGCTGGGTGACAGGGTGGAGGAGACCCAGTACTTC. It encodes CASSPLGDRVEETQYF.